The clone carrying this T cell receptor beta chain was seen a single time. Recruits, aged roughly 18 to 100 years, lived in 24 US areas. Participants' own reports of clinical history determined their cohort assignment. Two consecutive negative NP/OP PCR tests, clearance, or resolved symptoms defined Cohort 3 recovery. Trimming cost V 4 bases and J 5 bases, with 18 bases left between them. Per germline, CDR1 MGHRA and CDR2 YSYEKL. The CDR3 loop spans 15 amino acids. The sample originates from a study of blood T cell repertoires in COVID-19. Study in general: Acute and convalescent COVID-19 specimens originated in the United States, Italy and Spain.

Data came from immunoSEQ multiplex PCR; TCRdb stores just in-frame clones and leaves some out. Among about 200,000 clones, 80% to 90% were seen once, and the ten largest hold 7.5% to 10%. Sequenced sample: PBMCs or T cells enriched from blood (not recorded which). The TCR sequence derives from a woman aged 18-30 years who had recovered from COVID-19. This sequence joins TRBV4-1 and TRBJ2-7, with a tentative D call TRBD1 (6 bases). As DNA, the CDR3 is TGCGCCAGCAGCCGACAGACACAGGGATACCACGAGCAGTACTTC. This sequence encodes CASSRQTQGYHEQYF.